Each of the 2 T cell receptor beta chains below was sequenced from the same sample in a study of blood T cell repertoires in COVID-19. Some clones are missing from TCRdb's copy, which holds only in-frame ones; the method was immunoSEQ multiplex PCR. The data hold tens of thousands of clones, with roughly 86% observed a single time. The specimen sequenced was peripheral blood. All receptors derive from a man aged 80 or over with active COVID-19.

The chain links TRBV7-2 to TRBJ2-7; D perhaps matches TRBD2 (6 bases). The V gene lost 4 bases and the J gene lost 7 bases, with 20 bases spanning the gap. Germline lookup yields CDR1 SGHTA and CDR2 FQGNSA. The CDR3 extends over 15 amino acids. CDR3 residues: CASSSSGGRRGEQYF. Here the CDR3 DNA reads TGTGCCAGCAGCTCGTCGGGCGGTCGGAGGGGAGAGCAGTACTTC. Full variable domain (missing parts from reference TRBV7-2 and TRBJ2-7): GAGVSQSPSNKVTEKGKDVELRCDPISGHTALYWYRQSLGQGLEFLIYFQGNSAPDKSGLPSDRFSAERTGGSVSTLTIQRTQQEDSAVYLCASSSSGGRRGEQYFGPGTRLTVT.

The V call is TRBV19, the J call TRBJ1-2; TRBD1 aligns across 8 bases. This CDR3 is built from 14 residues. Trimming took 5 bases from V and 2 from J; bases not matched to a gene: 4. CDR1 and CDR2 from the germline V gene are LNHDA and SQIVND (reference sequence). CDR3 DNA: TGTGCCAGTAGTTTGAGGGACAGGAACTATGGCTACACCTTC. This gives the protein CASSLRDRNYGYTF.